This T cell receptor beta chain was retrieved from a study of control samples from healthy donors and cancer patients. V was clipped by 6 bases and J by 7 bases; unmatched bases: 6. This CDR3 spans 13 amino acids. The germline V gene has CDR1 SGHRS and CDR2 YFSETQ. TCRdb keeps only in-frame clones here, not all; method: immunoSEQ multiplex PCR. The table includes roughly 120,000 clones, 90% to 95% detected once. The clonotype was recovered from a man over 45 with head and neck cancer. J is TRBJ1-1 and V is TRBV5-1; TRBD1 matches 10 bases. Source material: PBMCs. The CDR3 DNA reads TGCGCCAGCACCCGGGACAGGGGCGTTGAAGCTTTCTTT. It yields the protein CASTRDRGVEAFF.